This T cell receptor beta chain was sequenced in a study of regulatory T cells in long-lasting Graves disease. Study-wide background: Persistent Graves' disease meant over 5 years of antithyroid drugs with positive TSH receptor antibodies.

Time point given: persistent/refractory GD, antithyroid drugs over 5 years with positive TRAb. Preparation of the TCR library used RNA extracted from PBMCs. The patients were enrolled through endocrinology in Xi'an, China. General study findings and limits: Persistent disease samples used TRBV28, TRBJ1-2 and TRBJ2-5 preferentially. Whereas about a thousand public clonotypes were shared by new patients, persistent patients shared more, at around 2,700.

Building the TCR beta libraries relied on iRepertoire HTBI primers, and CDR3 regions underwent Arm-PCR. TCRdb passed the multiplex PCR reads through MiXCR, listing each CDR3 protein once. This table holds over 450,000 distinct CDR3 sequences, 20% to 25% found once. Trimming pared 6 bases from V and 7 bases from J, leaving 12 bases between. This CDR3 has 11 amino acids. CDR1 is SQVTM and CDR2 is ANQGSEA in the germline V gene. This clonotype was observed at least ten times. Its antigen is not known. The source of this sequence is a female donor with Graves disease. The rearrangement joins TRBV29-1 to TRBJ1-1; a possible D gene is TRBD1 (6 bases). Sequenced here: peripheral blood mononuclear cells (PBMCs), sampled when the disease was refractory, from a patient treated with antithyroid drugs. CDR3 coding DNA: TGCAGCGTGCACACCAGGGGTGAAGCTTTCTTT. It encodes CSVHTRGEAFF.